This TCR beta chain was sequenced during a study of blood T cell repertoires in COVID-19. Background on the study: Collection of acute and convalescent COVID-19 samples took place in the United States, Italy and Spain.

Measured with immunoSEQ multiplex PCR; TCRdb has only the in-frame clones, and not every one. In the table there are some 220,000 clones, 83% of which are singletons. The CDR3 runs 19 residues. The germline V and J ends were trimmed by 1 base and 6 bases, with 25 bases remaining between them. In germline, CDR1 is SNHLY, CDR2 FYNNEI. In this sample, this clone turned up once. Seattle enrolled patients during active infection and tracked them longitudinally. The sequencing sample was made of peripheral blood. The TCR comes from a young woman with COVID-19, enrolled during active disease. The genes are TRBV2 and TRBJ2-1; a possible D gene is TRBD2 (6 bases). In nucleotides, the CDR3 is TGTGCCAGCAGTGAAGAGTTAGTTTTCGGGGGAGGCATCCCCAATGAGCAGTTCTTC. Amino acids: CASSEELVFGGGIPNEQFF.